The T cell receptor (beta chain) under discussion was sequenced for a study of blood T cell repertoires in COVID-19. Across the study: Sample material is recorded as cDNA or gDNA derived from T cells, B-cell-depleted T cells, or PBMCs.

The V and J ends lost 4 bases and 5 bases respectively, with 14 bases between them. The CDR3 contains 14 residues. Germline assignment: CDR1 MNHEY and CDR2 SVGAGI. Sequencing used immunoSEQ multiplex PCR; TCRdb keeps in-frame clones, though not all of them. Of around 250,000 clones in the sample, approximately 86% were seen once. The origin of this receptor is a woman between 18 and 29 years old with acute or convalescent COVID-19. Sequencing was done on a sample of peripheral blood. The chain is built from TRBV6-5 and TRBJ1-1; D call uncertain. Here the CDR3 DNA reads TGTGCCAGCAGTTGGGCCGGCGGAGGGACTGAAGCTTTCTTT. Protein sequence: CASSWAGGGTEAFF.